The rows below give T cell receptor beta chains drawn from one sample of a study of human T cells and chemical hapten exposure. Via MiXCR, TCRdb re-called the RACE reads, giving one row per CDR3 protein. The sample lists about 82,000 distinct CDR3 sequences, over 10% occurring once. The material sequenced was whole blood, taken in connection with sensitization to the hapten diphenylcyclopropenone (DPC). These receptors were collected from a woman in her forties or fifties with alopecia areata. Some clones in this sample may be carry-over from other donors' samples. The CDR3 runs from the conserved cysteine through the conserved F or W. Each record gives: J gene, V gene, clone size, D gene, CDR3 DNA, CDR3 protein. The D gene is left open where the match is weak. Rows give clone size only sometimes, using once, few, many, or a class for an expanded clone.

TRBJ2-3,TRBV2,few,NA,TGTGCCAGCAGTGTAAGACAGGAGAGCACAGATACGCAGTATTTT,CASSVRQESTDTQYF
TRBJ2-7,TRBV5-1,many,TRBD2,TGCGCCAGCAGCTTTAAAGCTAGCGGGATCGCCTACGAGCAGTACTTC,CASSFKASGIAYEQYF
TRBJ1-1,TRBV20-1,NA,NA,TGCAGTGCTACGGGGGCGATGGGGTCTGAAGCTTTCTTT,CSATGAMGSEAFF
TRBJ1-1,TRBV3-1,few,NA,TGTGCCAGCAGCCAAGTAGAGGCAGGGCCTGAAGCTTTCTTT,CASSQVEAGPEAFF
TRBJ2-2,TRBV24-1,few,TRBD2,TGTGCCACCAGTGATGGGTCGGGACTAGCCGTCACCGGGGAGCTGTTTTTT,CATSDGSGLAVTGELFF
TRBJ1-5,TRBV29-1,many,NA,TGCAGCGTTGTGGAAGTGGGGCAGGGAAGCAATCAGCCCCAGCATTTT,CSVVEVGQGSNQPQHF
TRBJ2-7,TRBV20-1,few,NA,TGCAGTGCTAGGTTCAGGAACTACGAGCAGTACTTC,CSARFRNYEQYF
TRBJ1-1,TRBV2,once,TRBD1,TGTGCCAGCAGTGCCCCCCGCGGACAGGGGGCTGAAGCTTTCTTT,CASSAPRGQGAEAFF
TRBJ2-1,TRBV10-2,once,TRBD2,TGCGCCAGCAGGGTAGCGGGAGTCCCCTACAATGAGCAGTTCTTC,CASRVAGVPYNEQFF
TRBJ2-1,TRBV11-2,NA,NA,TGTGCCAGCAGCTTAGACCTCGCCTCCTACAATGAGCAGTTCTTC,CASSLDLASYNEQFF
TRBJ1-5,TRBV20-1,few,NA,TGCAGTGCTAGAATGGGACATGTAAAACAGCCCCAGCATTTT,CSARMGHVKQPQHF
TRBJ2-5,TRBV18,few,NA,TGTGCCAGCTCACGCCCTGCCGGGACCCAGTACTTC,CASSRPAGTQYF
TRBJ1-4,TRBV3-1,NA,NA,TGTGCCAGCAGCCACGTGCTAGGAGCAACTAATGAAAAACTGTTTTTT,CASSHVLGATNEKLFF
TRBJ2-1,TRBV14,NA,NA,TGTGCCAGCAGCCAGGGAGGAAATGAGCAGTTCTTC,CASSQGGNEQFF